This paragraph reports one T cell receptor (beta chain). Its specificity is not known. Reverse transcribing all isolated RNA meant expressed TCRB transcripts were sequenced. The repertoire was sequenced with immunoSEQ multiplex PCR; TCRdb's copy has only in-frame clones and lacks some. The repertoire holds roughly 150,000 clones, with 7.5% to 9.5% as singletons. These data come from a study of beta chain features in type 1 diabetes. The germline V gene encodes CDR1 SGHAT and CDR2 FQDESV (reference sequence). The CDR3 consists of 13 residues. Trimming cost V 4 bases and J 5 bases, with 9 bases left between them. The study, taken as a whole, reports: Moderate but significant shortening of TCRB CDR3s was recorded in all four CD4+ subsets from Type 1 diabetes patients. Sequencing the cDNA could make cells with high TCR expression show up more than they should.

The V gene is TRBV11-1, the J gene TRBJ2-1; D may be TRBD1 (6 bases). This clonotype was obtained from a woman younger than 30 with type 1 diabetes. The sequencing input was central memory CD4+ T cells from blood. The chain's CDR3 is CASSSYRDNEQFF. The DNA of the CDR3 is TGTGCCAGCAGCTCTTACAGGGACAATGAGCAGTTCTTC.